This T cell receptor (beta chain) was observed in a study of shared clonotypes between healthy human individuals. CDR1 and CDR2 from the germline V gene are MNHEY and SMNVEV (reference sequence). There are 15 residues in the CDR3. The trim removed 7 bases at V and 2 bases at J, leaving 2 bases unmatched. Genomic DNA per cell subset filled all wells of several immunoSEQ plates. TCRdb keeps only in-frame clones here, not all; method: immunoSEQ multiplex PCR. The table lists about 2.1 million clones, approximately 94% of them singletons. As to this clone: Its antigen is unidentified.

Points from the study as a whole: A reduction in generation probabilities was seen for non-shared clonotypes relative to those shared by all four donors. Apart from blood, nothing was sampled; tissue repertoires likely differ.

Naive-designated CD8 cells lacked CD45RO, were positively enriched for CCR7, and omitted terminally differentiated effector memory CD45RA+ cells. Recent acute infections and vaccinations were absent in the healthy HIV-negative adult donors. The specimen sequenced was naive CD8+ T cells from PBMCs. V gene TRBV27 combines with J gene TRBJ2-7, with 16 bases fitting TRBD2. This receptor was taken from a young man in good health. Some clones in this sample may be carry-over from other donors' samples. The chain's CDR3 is CASTGTSGGAYEQYF. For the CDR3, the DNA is TGTGCCAGCACCGGGACTAGCGGGGGGGCCTACGAGCAGTACTTC.